This T cell receptor beta chain derives from a study of cytomegalovirus exposure and HLA in healthy donors (dated by TCRdb to about 2017). Background for the entire study: An earlier analysis of approximately 640 of the donors reported about 250 Gb of sequence data and 117 million unique TCR beta sequences from 150 million to 200 million T cells. Both class I and class II loci were covered by HLA typing, at four-digit resolution. To study patterns of TCR occurrence, a later analysis re-analyzed previously published TCR beta repertoires from several hundred donors and added high-resolution HLA genotyping. Typing coverage differed by locus: A, B, C, DRB1 and DQB1 were typed in roughly 620-630 donors, DQA1 in around 500, DPA1 in approximately 610, and DPB1 in around 490. Of the approximately 400 genotyped donors, 65% to 90% were placed in the genetic ancestry cluster associated with self-reported Caucasian donors. On average, 235,054 unique TCR beta nucleotide sequences were sequenced per donor among several hundred genotyped donors of the cohort, with roughly 18% of those sequences being non-productive. An earlier analysis of around 580 of the donors used high-throughput TCR beta sequencing to judge whether each TCR beta V gene segment behaved as functional or pseudogenic. Four to six DR-DQ haplotypes were handled as single units for association and clustering, since linkage in the cohort was strong. The study aimed to test whether cataloging public T cell receptors could reveal signatures of past pathogen exposure. The study combined high-throughput TCR immunosequencing, statistical association of individual TCRs with disease status, and machine learning to predict cytomegalovirus infection status. Rather than drawing on any new phenotypic data, the later analysis identified candidate immune exposures from TCR beta sequences and the way those sequences occurred across donors. Donor age, sex, ethnicity and CMV serostatus were compiled alongside the repertoire data. Every repertoire in the discovery cohort had been generated on one and the same sequencing platform. Genome-wide SNP genotypes for about three fifths of the 666 donors were used in a later genetic analysis, which treated that subset as a discovery cohort. The T cell repertoires of roughly 660 subjects were profiled by immunosequencing and related to cytomegalovirus serostatus. An early release that covered some 630 HLA-typed donors contained approximately 320 gigabases of sequencing data and tens of millions of unique TCR sequences. In addition to the first cohort of approximately 650 subjects, a separate validation cohort of 120 different subjects was used.

The method was the immunoSEQ multiplex PCR assay. A mixture of 60 forward primers for TCR Vbeta segments and 13 reverse primers for TCR Jbeta segments was used in the multiplex PCR. The CDR3 region of rearranged TCR beta genes was amplified from genomic DNA by a multiplex PCR assay. On the Illumina HiSeq System, the amplified TCR beta libraries were sequenced as 87-base-pair reads. The paper's processing steps were these. Across the roughly 670 repertoires, a later analysis counted 60 million to 90 million unique TCR beta chains, 9.5 million to 13 million of which were shared by at least two donors. To remove PCR and sequencing errors, raw reads were error-corrected and collapsed into unique sequences using a nearest-neighbor algorithm that merged closely related sequences. CDR3 sequences were aligned to IMGT reference sequences to assign V, D and J gene segments. Each retained sequence needed at least a six-nucleotide match to both a V gene segment and a J gene segment. Rearrangements were called productive when the CDR3 lacked stop codons and stayed in frame with V and J; all others were non-productive. Following IMGT convention, CDR3 was defined as the stretch from the second conserved V-encoded cysteine to the conserved J-encoded phenylalanine. Sequences without an unambiguous match to a single V gene segment were excluded from the earlier analysis of 500 to 700 of the donors. In an earlier analysis of a few hundred of the donors, V segments were called functional above 56.7% productive rearrangements and were called segregating when the between-donor standard deviation exceeded 5%. A statistical classification framework was built for diagnosing cytomegalovirus status from the catalog of TCR beta chain sequences. In a later analysis, V and J genes were assigned by comparing TCR nucleotide sequences against IMGT/GENE-DB human TR gene sequences. A later analysis assigned CDR3 sequences and most-parsimonious VDJ recombination scenarios with the TCRdist pipeline. In a later analysis, each TCR beta chain was defined by its CDR3 amino acid sequence together with its V-gene family, and reads lacking a unique V-gene family were excluded. A later analysis removed roughly 590 highly shared, low-generation-probability nucleotide sequences to deal with suspected cross-contamination and a sequencing artifact. A later analysis calculated a clonal expansion index for each public chain from normalized within-repertoire ranks of inferred template counts. In a later analysis, generation probabilities were computed with a VDJ recombination model fitted to out-of-frame rearrangements, and the resulting probabilities were checked against IGoR. Hypergeometric tests were used in a later analysis to score TCR-TCR, TCR-HLA and TCR-CMV co-occurrence, with a repertoire-size bias correction applied to the TCR pairs. To estimate false discovery rates, a later analysis permuted the HLA or CMV assignments 20 times. A later analysis grouped co-occurring TCRs with DBSCAN, adding TCRdist sequence similarity when clustering within HLA-allele-positive subsets. Co-occurrence clustering excluded repertoires with fewer than 30,000 or more than 120,000 public chains, plus five with anomalous nucleotide sharing. In its TCRdb copy, this immuneACCESS table keeps in-frame sequences only and misses some clones. Where compared with another copy, unresolved V genes explain less than half of these, and the others have no known cause. D and trimming come from the DNA, and the V and J calls and clone size come from that table. Recorded for this sample are 95,000 to 150,000 clones; nearly 65% of them occurred a single time. 8% to 10% of the sample goes to the ten largest clones.

For CDR1 and CDR2, the germline V gene lists SNHLY and FYNNEI. The CDR3 goes from the cysteine to the phenylalanine over 16 residues. Solely the CDR3 DNA is kept, with 48 bases framed from the first base. The junction shows trimming of 4 bases on V and 3 bases on J, and the gene matches do not reach 9 bases of it. Turning to this clone: Its antigen is still unknown. No per-base quality is available; no much larger clone lies one base away.

In total, 666 healthy bone marrow donors made up the cohort. At the time of sampling, every cohort member was nominally healthy, though immune exposures that went unrecorded were likely present. The donor was CMV seropositive and belonged to the group of 250 to 300 seropositive cohort members. A peripheral blood sample was provided by each donor, and peripheral blood mononuclear cells were used for TCR beta sequencing. The Qiagen DNeasy Blood Extraction Kit was used to extract genomic DNA from the blood cell samples. General study outcomes and caveats: In vitro tests confirmed that three of the cytomegalovirus-associated TCR beta chains recognize cytomegalovirus antigens. In a later genetic analysis, a missense DCLRE1C variant was associated with V-gene and J-gene trimming of TCR beta chains, and the association was replicated in an independent cohort. It was suggested by the authors that the approach could potentially be generalized to other disease states and immunological phenotypes. Because HLA typing was missing for some donors at each locus, association tests included only the typed subset. Several of the top co-occurrence clusters appeared to be linked to parvovirus B19, influenza, CMV and Epstein-Barr virus, according to a later analysis. The study listed 150 to 200 TCR beta chains as associated with cytomegalovirus. Compared with equally common non-associated chains, HLA-associated TCR beta chains in a later analysis were more clonally expanded and had lower generation probabilities. A further reported finding was that TCR beta sequences accurately predicted the HLA-A and HLA-B alleles for most subjects in the first cohort. Most CMV-associated TCR beta chains appeared to be HLA-restricted in a later analysis, and the HLA associations seemed to be driven largely by CMV exposure. In both the original and validation cohorts, the classifier was reported to diagnose cytomegalovirus status with high specificity and sensitivity. A group of highly shared sequence variants was considered likely to be a technical artifact of the sequencing pipeline. The cohort was sequenced for TCR beta chains only, and without alpha or paired-chain data the features that could be detected were limited. Most TCR sequences were seen in very few donors, while some public TCRs were found in many individuals. In a later analysis, 16,951 TCR beta sequences were associated with specific HLA alleles at a false discovery rate of 0.05. Correlated functional status among segregating V segments might be attributable to linkage disequilibrium, but an unknown experimental factor could not be ruled out. Presence/absence analyses assumed roughly uniform sequencing depth across donors, an assumption that may not hold. Assigning TCR associations to individual alleles was difficult when HLA alleles, especially DR and DQ, strongly co-occurred. CMV serostatus was the only immune exposure information available for the cohort. According to a later analysis, TCR association rates differed among HLA loci, with DRB1 alleles showing the most associated TCRs and HLA-C alleles showing the fewest. An earlier analysis of some 560 of the donors showed that most TCR beta V segments appeared in productive rearrangements either about 90% or about 30% of the time, which broadly matched IMGT annotations. The 87-base-pair reads could not distinguish some IMGT-functional V segments, including TRBV6-2 and TRBV6-3, so those segments were excluded. The earlier analysis of approximately 540 of the donors excluded approximately 17 rarely observed V segments, including chromosome 9 orphons, because counts were too low. A later genetic analysis reported fewer N-insertions in productive TCRs among donors in an Asian-associated ancestry cluster than the 666-donor mean.

The sample was PBMCs. This receptor was identified in a man in his forties in good health and CMV-seropositive. The rearrangement joined TRBV2 to TRBJ1-5, and 7 junction bases match TRBD1. The CDR3 loop reads CASSVQGPNNNQPQHF. Here is the DNA: TGTGCCAGCAGTGTACAGGGGCCTAACAACAATCAGCCCCAGCATTTT.